One and the same sample provided the 27 T cell receptor beta chains below, sequenced in a study of human T cells and chemical hapten exposure. The time point is: patch test 1, 2 weeks after DPC sensitization. Documented treatment: therapeutic diphenylcyclopropenone sensitization with weekly scalp DPC. In TCRdb, the RACE reads were re-called with MiXCR into one record per CDR3 protein. The sample lists 75,000 to 100,000 distinct CDR3 sequences; roughly a tenth were seen once. Sample: whole blood, taken in connection with sensitization to the hapten diphenylcyclopropenone (DPC). The receptors shown here come from a man aged 35-49 years with alopecia areata. Some clones in this sample may be carry-over from other donors' samples.

This clonotype was found a few times. The V and J genes are TRBV29-1 and TRBJ2-2; maybe TRBD1 (5 bases). CDR3 length: 12 residues. CDR1 is SQVTM, CDR2 ANQGSEA, per germline. V dropped 7 bases and J dropped 2 bases, with 8 bases sitting between them. As DNA, the CDR3 is TGCAGCGCCGACAGAAACACCGGGGAGCTGTTTTTT. As protein: CSADRNTGELFF.

Turning to this clonotype: Germline and junction disagree at one end, which may indicate a read error. The gene calls are TRBV7-7 and TRBJ2-3, with 7 bases aligning to TRBD2. Germline V gives CDR1 SSHAT, CDR2 FNYEAQ (reference sequence). The CDR3 consists of 15 residues. The CDR3 protein is CASSLAAAGADTQYF. The CDR3 DNA reads TGTGCTAGCAGCTTAGCGGCTGCGGGAGCAGATACGCAGTATTTT.

This clonotype was found many times. The CDR3 bases are TGTGCCAGCAGACCCTTAGGGGGAGGCGCAGATACGCAGTATTTT. Its translation: CASRPLGGGADTQYF. The chain couples TRBV6-1 to TRBJ2-3; possibly TRBD1 or TRBD2 for D (6 bases each). The V gene lost 6 bases and the J gene lost 4 bases, with 17 bases spanning the gap. The CDR3 length is 15 residues. Germline-derived CDR1 and CDR2 are MNHNS and SASEGT.

This clonotype was seen a few times. The chain uses TRBV10-3 and TRBJ2-7; D is unresolved. The CDR3 spans 13 residues. CDR1 is ENHRY, CDR2 SYGVKD, per germline. The V gene lost 4 bases and the J gene lost 1 base, with 8 bases spanning the gap. This chain's CDR3 is CAISGGLSYEQYV. The CDR3 DNA reads TGTGCCATCAGTGGTGGGTTATCCTACGAGCAGTACGTC.

This clonotype was observed a handful of times. The chain carries TRBV11-2 and TRBJ2-3, with 9 bases fitting TRBD1. In germline, CDR1 is SGHAT, CDR2 FQNNGV. The CDR3 spans 15 residues. The ends lost 2 bases at V and 4 bases at J; junction bases unmatched: 4. CDR3 DNA: TGTGCCAGCAGCTTAACAGGGGGCGGTTCAGATACGCAGTATTTT. This codes for CASSLTGGGSDTQYF. Looking up the rest from reference TRBV11-2 and TRBJ2-3 gives the full variable domain: EAGVAQSPRYKIIEKRQSVAFWCNPISGHATLYWYQQILGQGPKLLIQFQNNGVVDDSQLPKDRFSAERLKGVDSTLKIQPAKLEDSAVYLCASSLTGGGSDTQYFGPGTRLTVL.

On this clonotype: Germline and junction disagree at one end, which may indicate a read error. The chain couples TRBV30 to TRBJ1-5; D uncertain. The CDR3 spans 11 residues. CDR1 GTSNPN and CDR2 SVGIG come from the germline V gene (reference sequence). The CDR3 DNA is TGTGCCTGGAGCGACGGAGGGCCCCAGAATTTT. Translating gives CAWSDGGPQNF.

The rearrangement links TRBV6-6 to TRBJ2-3; D is ambiguous. The CDR3 is 14 residues long. V lost 2 bases, J lost 1 base, and 7 bases lay in between. Germline CDR1 reads MNHNY; CDR2 reads SVGAGI (reference sequence). CDR3 protein: CASSYSEGTDTQYF. For the CDR3, the DNA is TGTGCCAGCAGTTACAGCGAGGGCACAGATACGCAGTATTTT.

This clonotype was found a few times. CDR3 residues: CASTLGSPTDTQYF. CDR3 nucleotide sequence: TGTGCCAGCACCCTTGGGAGCCCCACAGATACGCAGTATTTT. The chain recombines TRBV6-6 with TRBJ2-3, with D tentatively TRBD2 (5 bases). Trimming cost V 7 bases and J 2 bases, with 13 bases left between them. CDR3 length: 14 amino acids. Per germline, CDR1 MNHNY and CDR2 SVGAGI (reference sequence).

The sample holds a few counts of this clonotype. The J gene is TRBJ2-7, the V gene TRBV28, with TRBD2 matching over 10 bases. The V and J ends lost 5 bases and 1 base, in that order; junction bases with no gene match: 14. Germline lookup yields CDR1 MDHEN and CDR2 SYDVKM. This CDR3 has 18 amino acids. The CDR3 region has the DNA TGTGCCAGCAGTCTACTAGCGGGATTGACAAGGGGGTCCTACGAGCAGTACTTC. Translating gives CASSLLAGLTRGSYEQYF. The whole variable domain, remainder taken from reference TRBV28 and TRBJ2-7, is DVKVTQSSRYLVKRTGEKVFLECVQDMDHENMFWYRQDPGLGLRLIYFSYDVKMKEKGDIPEGYSVSREKKERFSLILESASTNQTSMYLCASSLLAGLTRGSYEQYFGPGTRLTVT.

This clonotype showed up just a few times. The V call is TRBV28, the J call TRBJ2-4; no clear D gene. CDR3 length: 14 residues. V dropped 5 bases and J dropped 4 bases, with 12 bases sitting between them. Germline CDR1 is MDHEN and CDR2 is SYDVKM. CDR3 nucleotide sequence: TGTGCCAGCAGTCTTCAGGCCTTAAAAAACATTCAGTACTTC. Translation gives CASSLQALKNIQYF. The full variable domain, with the rest looked up from reference TRBV28 and TRBJ2-4, is DVKVTQSSRYLVKRTGEKVFLECVQDMDHENMFWYRQDPGLGLRLIYFSYDVKMKEKGDIPEGYSVSREKKERFSLILESASTNQTSMYLCASSLQALKNIQYFGAGTRLSVL.

At least ten counts were recorded for this clonotype. The chain links TRBV12-3 or TRBV12-4 to TRBJ1-3, with D unresolved. CDR3 length: 14 residues. V lost 6 bases and J lost 2, with 11 bases in between. For the CDR3, the DNA is TGTGCCAGCAGCCCCACAGTGACTGGAAACACCATATATTTT. It translates to CASSPTVTGNTIYF.

This clonotype was found a few times. The rearrangement joins TRBV20-1 to TRBJ2-7; D may correspond to TRBD1 or TRBD2 (5 bases each). The CDR3 runs to 14 residues. CDR1 and CDR2 (germline): DFQATT, SNEGSKA (reference sequence). V was pared by 5 bases and J by 0 bases, with 14 bases between. The CDR3 loop is CSAALGESSYEQYF. The CDR3 DNA reads TGCAGTGCTGCCTTGGGGGAAAGCTCCTACGAGCAGTACTTC.

This clonotype occurred a few times. The genes are TRBV14 and TRBJ1-6; D remains ambiguous. Between the trimmed V and J ends, which lost 2 bases and 9 bases, there was a span of 8 bases. Germline assignment: CDR1 SGHDN and CDR2 FVKESK. CDR3 length: 13 amino acids. DNA of the CDR3: TGTGCCAGCAGCCAAATTCCTAGTTCACCCCTCCACTTT. Protein sequence: CASSQIPSSPLHF.

The chain employs TRBV20-1 and TRBJ2-7; 11 nucleotides match TRBD2. Germline-derived CDR1 and CDR2 are DFQATT and SNEGSKA (reference sequence). The V segment lost 3 bases and the J segment 13 bases; nucleotides outside the gene matches: 14. The CDR3 is 14 amino acids. CDR3: CSASTGTSGRRAYV. The CDR3 coding sequence is TGCAGTGCTAGCACCGGGACTAGCGGCCGACGGGCATACGTC.

This clonotype showed up just a few times. The V and J genes are TRBV12-3 or TRBV12-4 and TRBJ1-1, with 7 bases that match TRBD1. This CDR3 is 16 amino acids long. V trimming: 1 base; J trimming: 1 base; junction bases outside the gene matches: 6. The CDR3 here is CASSLGQGVANTEAFF. CDR3 coding DNA: TGTGCCAGCAGTTTAGGTCAGGGGGTGGCGAACACTGAAGCTTTCTTT.

This clonotype came up a few times. The rearrangement uses TRBV5-1 and TRBJ2-5; tentatively, D is TRBD2 (6 bases). The ends were cut back, 5 bases at V and 2 bases at J, with 10 bases in the middle. CDR1 is SGHRS and CDR2 is YFSETQ in the germline V gene. This CDR3 comprises 13 residues. The CDR3 here is CASSRAGQETQYF. As DNA, the CDR3 is TGCGCCAGCAGTCGTGCGGGACAAGAGACCCAGTACTTC.

CDR3 loop: CASSLRGASGDTQYF. In DNA, the CDR3 is TGTGCCAGCAGTTTGCGAGGGGCCTCTGGAGATACGCAGTATTTT. This chain connects TRBV28 to TRBJ2-3; possibly TRBD1 or TRBD2 for D (5 bases each). V was trimmed by 3 bases and J by 5 bases, leaving 15 bases between them. This CDR3 is built from 15 residues. CDR1 MDHEN and CDR2 SYDVKM come from the germline V gene.

The sample holds a few counts of this clonotype. The CDR3 region has the DNA TGTGCCAGCAGTTTCCGAACAGATTATCAGCCCCAGCATTTT. Protein: CASSFRTDYQPQHF. The chain employs TRBV7-8 and TRBJ1-5; D gene uncertain. V lost 6 bases, J lost 5 bases, and 14 bases lay in between. CDR3 size: 14 residues. Germline V gene sequence: CDR1 SGHVS, CDR2 FQNEAQ.

The rearrangement uses TRBV9 and TRBJ2-5, with D hard to call. The CDR3 is 14 residues long. The germline gives CDR1 SGDLS, CDR2 YYNGEE. Between the trimmed V and J ends, which lost 1 base and 4 bases, there was a span of 11 bases. The CDR3 nucleotides read TGTGCCAGCAGCGTATCTCCCGACGGAGAGACCCAGTACTTC. It encodes CASSVSPDGETQYF.

In this sample, this clonotype turned up a few times. This chain uses TRBV18 with TRBJ2-5; 10 nucleotides line up with TRBD1. V dropped 0 bases and J dropped 3; count of bases not matched to a gene: 1. The germline CDR1 and CDR2 sequences are KGHSH and LQKENI. The length of the CDR3 is 15 residues. In DNA, the CDR3 is TGTGCCAGCTCACCACCCGGGACAGGGGAAGAGACCCAGTACTTC. Its translation: CASSPPGTGEETQYF.

A few counts support this clonotype. The CDR3 DNA reads as TGCAGTGCTAGAGCGGGAGAAGGCACCGGGGAGCTGTTTTTT. Translated, it gives CSARAGEGTGELFF. The V gene is TRBV20-1, the J gene TRBJ2-2; a weak D match, TRBD2 (6 bases). This CDR3 is 14 amino acids long. V lost 1 base to trimming and J lost 4 bases, with 10 bases between them. Germline lookup yields CDR1 DFQATT and CDR2 SNEGSKA (reference sequence).

The rearrangement joins TRBV4-2 to TRBJ1-1; D uncertain. Germline V CDR1 and CDR2: LGHNA, YNFKEQ. The germline V and J ends were trimmed by 4 bases and 3 bases, with 15 bases remaining between them. There are 15 residues in the CDR3. Here the CDR3 DNA reads TGTGCCAGCAGCCCAGCCCTCGCCCTGGACACTGAAGCTTTCTTT. Protein: CASSPALALDTEAFF.

This clonotype occurred many times. One junction end disagrees with the germline gene, perhaps due to a read error. The chain recombines TRBV28 with TRBJ1-5; TRBD1 agrees at 7 bases. The CDR3 is 14 residues long. Germline loops: CDR1 MDHEN, CDR2 SYDVKM. CDR3 protein: CASSRTGPNPPQHF. The CDR3 coding sequence is TGTGCCAGCAGCCGGACAGGTCCGAATCCGCCCCAGCATTTT.

The genes are TRBV6-6 and TRBJ2-1, with TRBD2 identical over 7 bases. Per the germline V gene, CDR1 is MNHNY and CDR2 is SVGAGI (reference sequence). CDR3 size: 18 residues. The junction had 8 bases not matched to a gene; V was cut back by 0 bases and J by 0 bases. Here the CDR3 reads CASSYSNSGRGSYNEQFF. The DNA of the CDR3 is TGTGCCAGCAGTTACTCGAATAGCGGGCGGGGCTCCTACAATGAGCAGTTCTTC.

The chain links TRBV7-9 to TRBJ1-1; D gene unclear. V gave up 5 bases and J gave up 11 bases, with 18 bases separating them. CDR1 SEHNR and CDR2 FQNEAQ come from the germline V gene (reference sequence). This CDR3 region has 13 residues. The CDR3 nucleotides read TGTGCCAGCAGCCTAAATACCGCCCGGGAGGCTTTCTTT. As protein: CASSLNTAREAFF.

This clonotype was counted ten times or more. V is TRBV7-3 and J is TRBJ2-3, with no clear D. The CDR3 runs to 16 residues. Per the germline V gene, CDR1 is SGHTA and CDR2 is FQGTGA. The germline V and J ends were trimmed by 5 bases and 1 base, with 16 bases remaining between them. CDR3 region: CASSLQPLRGTDTQYF. CDR3 DNA sequence: TGTGCCAGCAGCCTCCAGCCCCTTCGGGGCACAGATACGCAGTATTTT. Filled out from reference TRBV7-3 and TRBJ2-3, the complete variable domain reads GAGVSQTPSNKVTEKGKYVELRCDPISGHTALYWYRQSLGQGPEFLIYFQGTGAADDSGLPNDRFFAVRPEGSVSTLKIQRTERGDSAVYLCASSLQPLRGTDTQYFGPGTRLTVL.

This clonotype was counted between two and nine times. The chain employs TRBV27 and TRBJ2-1; TRBD1 might be the D (5 bases). Looked up from germline, CDR1 is MNHEY and CDR2 is SMNVEV (reference sequence). This CDR3 is built from 16 residues. Trimming stripped 2 bases from V and 1 base from J, with 12 bases between. CDR3 in amino acids: CASSLIWGRSYNEQFF. The DNA for the CDR3 is TGTGCCAGCAGTTTAATTTGGGGCCGGTCCTACAATGAGCAGTTCTTC.